This section outlines one TCR beta chain sequence together with its context. Its target antigen remains unknown. No qualities accompany the bases; no much larger clone lies one base away. TCRbeta CDR3 regions were amplified from genomic DNA by means of the immunoSEQ Assay, a bias-controlled multiplex PCR. The paper's data handling went like this. The number of nucleated cells in each sample was estimated from the amplification of reference gene primers within the assay. To quantify the absolute abundance of each unique TCRbeta CDR3 rearrangement, sequence reads were collapsed and filtered. Productive Simpson clonality was computed per sample as the square root of Simpson's diversity index over productive rearrangements. As stored in TCRdb, this immuneACCESS dataset retains in-frame rearrangements with V and J assigned. A fraction of the clones does not appear; measured against another copy, unresolved V genes explain less than half of the discrepancy, and the remainder lacks a known reason. Clone size and the V and J calls come from that table; the DNA yielded D and trimming. The sample includes nearly 65,000 clones, with roughly four fifths observed a single time. Together, the top ten hold 12% of the sample.

V is pruned by 3 bases and J by 0 bases, leaving 3 bases of the junction without a gene match. Taken from cysteine to phenylalanine, the CDR3 has 14 residues. CDR3 DNA only is kept here, 42 bases in frame from base 1. Looking up the germline V gene yields CDR1 SQVTM and CDR2 ANQGSEA. The data are from a study of blood T cell repertoires in COVID-19 (dated by TCRdb to the early 2020s). Study-wide context: The collaborator samples originated in the United States, Italy and Spain and spanned the acute and convalescent phases of COVID-19. The prospective study material was composed of cDNA or gDNA derived from T cells, B-cell-depleted T cells, or PBMCs. The dataset comprised deeply sampled blood TCRbeta repertoires from subjects exposed to, actively infected with, or recovered from COVID-19. The repertoires were made available in a free public database intended to serve as a resource for research on the immune response to SARS-CoV-2. Samples were obtained from the ongoing ImmuneRACE study (first 160 participants) and from 1,254 subjects provided by 6 global collaborators. The sample metadata nearly always contained a de-identified subject ID, COVID-19 status, age in years and sex. Where available, HLA class I and class II types were obtained from metadata supplied by the sample provider rather than from assay-based typing.

Results and caveats for the whole study, not just this receptor: Clinical and demographic metadata were provided uncurated, with the amount varying by source and participant.

Whole blood was collected in K2EDTA tubes by collaborating institutions according to the institutions' own protocols. For TCRbeta analysis, collaborators shipped samples as frozen whole blood, isolated PBMCs, or DNA extracted from either of those sample types. The material sequenced was peripheral blood. This TCR derives from a human donor in a cohort sampled during active COVID-19. Rearrangement joined TRBV29-1 to TRBJ1-1; TRBD1 fits 8 bases in the junction. The CDR3 protein sequence reads: CSVDLDRVNTEAFF. In nucleotide form, the sequence is TGCAGCGTTGACTTGGACAGGGTGAACACTGAAGCTTTCTTT.